The 32 T cell receptor beta chains given below trace back to one sample, sequenced in a study of neurological immune-mediated disorders. In TCRdb, the 5' RACE reads were re-called with MiXCR into one record per CDR3 protein. The sample records under 45,000 distinct CDR3 sequences, more than 2% being singletons. Sequences were obtained from PBMCs. The receptors were gathered from a man between 50 and 59 years old with multiple sclerosis.

This clonotype has ten or more counts. The chain combines TRBV6-5 with TRBJ1-2; D is perhaps TRBD1 (6 bases). CDR1 and CDR2 from the germline V gene are MNHEY and SVGAGI. The CDR3 extends over 14 amino acids. V shed 6 bases and J shed 3 bases, with 14 bases lying between them. The CDR3 DNA sequence: TGTGCCAGCAGCCCAGCAGGGGCGTACTATGGCTACACCTTC. Protein: CASSPAGAYYGYTF.

This clonotype was seen repeatedly, ten times or more. V is TRBV27 and J is TRBJ2-2, with D tentatively TRBD2 (6 bases). V was shortened by 8 bases and J by 8 bases, with 21 bases between the two germline ends. CDR1 is MNHEY, CDR2 SMNVEV, per germline (reference sequence). The CDR3 extends over 15 amino acids. CDR3 sequence: CASHTRGGKVGELFF. Here the CDR3 DNA reads TGTGCCAGCCATACGCGGGGTGGGAAAGTGGGGGAGCTGTTTTTT.

This clonotype showed up many times. This sequence joins TRBV5-1 and TRBJ1-1, with D possibly matching TRBD1 (6 bases). The V gene lost 4 bases and the J gene lost 1 base, with 11 bases spanning the gap. CDR1 and CDR2 from the germline V gene are SGHRS and YFSETQ. The CDR3 totals 14 residues. The CDR3 DNA follows: TGCGCCAGCAGCGAGGGCAGGGGGAACACTGAAGCTTTCTTT. Protein product: CASSEGRGNTEAFF.

This clonotype showed up many times. This chain joins TRBV29-1 and TRBJ1-1, with D tentatively TRBD1 (6 bases). CDR1 and CDR2 (germline): SQVTM, ANQGSEA. The CDR3 is 13 residues long. Trimming left V 7 bases short and J 0 bases short, with 12 bases between. The CDR3, as DNA: TGCAGCGCACTCCAGGGGATGAACACTGAAGCTTTCTTT. Translated: CSALQGMNTEAFF.

This clonotype was seen repeatedly, ten times or more. The genes are TRBV7-3 and TRBJ2-5; 11 bases line up with TRBD1. The CDR3 covers 15 residues. CDR1 is SGHTA, CDR2 FQGTGA, per germline. Germline trimming cut 5 bases from V and 3 bases from J; bases unmatched to any gene: 5. The CDR3 DNA reads TGTGCCAGCAGCCCGAGGGGACAGGGGGAAGAGACCCAGTACTTC. The encoded protein is CASSPRGQGEETQYF. Drawing the rest from reference TRBV7-3 and TRBJ2-5, the complete variable domain is GAGVSQTPSNKVTEKGKYVELRCDPISGHTALYWYRQSLGQGPEFLIYFQGTGAADDSGLPNDRFFAVRPEGSVSTLKIQRTERGDSAVYLCASSPRGQGEETQYFGPGTRLLVL.

Ten or more counts support this clonotype. In nucleotides, the CDR3 is TGTGCCAGCAGCCAAGATTACCAGGGGACCGGGGAGCTGTTTTTT. Translation gives CASSQDYQGTGELFF. The chain links TRBV4-2 to TRBJ2-2; D may be TRBD1 (6 bases). CDR3 length: 15 residues. CDR1 is LGHNA, CDR2 YNFKEQ, per germline. The V gene lost 0 bases and the J gene lost 5 bases, with 10 bases spanning the gap.

The chain employs TRBV20-1 and TRBJ2-5; D not certain. V gave up 4 bases and J gave up 4 bases, with 13 bases separating them. Per the germline V gene, CDR1 is DFQATT and CDR2 is SNEGSKA (reference sequence). The length of the CDR3 is 13 residues. The CDR3 bases are TGCAGTGCTAAAACCCGTCCTGGAGAGACCCAGTACTTC. The encoded protein is CSAKTRPGETQYF.

This clonotype was recorded at least ten times. V gene TRBV5-1 combines with J gene TRBJ1-2; D is perhaps TRBD1 (5 bases). This CDR3 region has 13 residues. The V end was cut by 5 bases, the J end by 6 bases, with 14 bases between. Per the germline V gene, CDR1 is SGHRS and CDR2 is YFSETQ. The DNA for the CDR3 is TGCGCCAGCAGTGATCAGGGTATCGATGGCTACACCTTC. Its translation is CASSDQGIDGYTF.

By frequency in the sample, this clonotype is medium-sized. Its ends do not fully match the called genes, so a read error is possible. The rearrangement links TRBV20-1 to TRBJ2-3; D is unresolved. The CDR3 sequence is 11 residues long. Germline V gives CDR1 DFQATT, CDR2 SNEGSKA (reference sequence). The DNA for the CDR3 is TGCAGTGCAAGAGGCACAGATACGCAGTATTTT. It translates to CSARGTDTQYF.

This clonotype showed up many times. An end of the junction does not agree with germline; a read error may underlie this. The genes are TRBV7-2 and TRBJ1-5; D gene ambiguous. Germline assignment: CDR1 SGHTA and CDR2 FQGNSA. This CDR3 has 13 residues. CDR3 in DNA: TGTGCCAGCAGCTTAGCAGAGTTCCAGCCCCAGAATTTT. This sequence encodes CASSLAEFQPQNF.

This clonotype was seen ten or more times. This chain uses TRBV2 with TRBJ2-7, with D possibly matching TRBD1 (6 bases). The CDR3 covers 13 residues. From germline, CDR1 is SNHLY and CDR2 FYNNEI. Trimming pared 6 bases from V and 0 bases from J, leaving 9 bases between. CDR3 nucleotide sequence: TGTGCCAGCAGCGGACAGCTCTCCTACGAGCAGTACTTC. It encodes CASSGQLSYEQYF. Filled out from reference TRBV2 and TRBJ2-7, the complete variable domain reads EPEVTQTPSHQVTQMGQEVILRCVPISNHLYFYWYRQILGQKVEFLVSFYNNEISEKSEIFDDQFSVERPDGSNFTLKIRSTKLEDSAMYFCASSGQLSYEQYFGPGTRLTVT.

The table lists this clonotype with many counts. The chain combines TRBV20-1 with TRBJ2-5; no definite D call. The germline gives CDR1 DFQATT, CDR2 SNEGSKA (reference sequence). The CDR3 sequence is 13 residues long. The V end lost 3 bases, the J end lost 5 bases, and 13 bases lay between the germline ends. The CDR3 spells CSASHFSQETQYF. The DNA of the CDR3 is TGCAGTGCTAGCCACTTCTCGCAGGAGACCCAGTACTTC.

This clonotype occurred many times. The genes are TRBV20-1 and TRBJ2-2; tentatively, D is TRBD1 or TRBD2 (5 bases each). The V end lost 2 bases, the J end lost 3 bases, and 10 bases lay between the germline ends. The CDR3 extends over 14 amino acids. Germline values: CDR1 DFQATT, CDR2 SNEGSKA (reference sequence). This CDR3 reads CSARSQGDTGELFF. CDR3 bases: TGCAGTGCTAGAAGTCAGGGAGACACCGGGGAGCTGTTTTTT.

The sample holds many counts of this clonotype. This sequence joins TRBV10-2 and TRBJ2-7; D uncertain. CDR1 and CDR2 (germline): WSHSY, SAAADI. The CDR3 is made up of 13 amino acids. V was cut by 6 bases and J by 7 bases, with 16 bases left in between. DNA of the CDR3: TGCGCCAGCAGCGCCGTAAACTCGGAGGAGCAGTACTTC. This encodes CASSAVNSEEQYF.

This clonotype was counted ten times or more. The rearrangement uses TRBV5-6 and TRBJ1-3; D is undetermined. The germline CDR1 and CDR2 sequences are SGHDT and YYEEEE. This CDR3 is 14 amino acids long. V was cut by 0 bases and J by 5 bases, with 9 bases left in between. DNA for the CDR3: TGTGCCAGCAGCTTGGGGTCAGCAAGAAACACCATATATTTT. As protein: CASSLGSARNTIYF. Full variable domain (missing parts from reference TRBV5-6 and TRBJ1-3): DAGVTQSPTHLIKTRGQQVTLRCSPKSGHDTVSWYQQALGQGPQFIFQYYEEEERQRGNFPDRFSGHQFPNYSSELNVNALLLGDSALYLCASSLGSARNTIYFGEGSWLTVV.

The table lists this clonotype with many counts. The rearrangement joins TRBV7-9 to TRBJ2-1, with TRBD2 matching 8 bases. The CDR3 length is 15 residues. The V gene's germline CDR1 is SEHNR and CDR2 FQNEAQ (reference sequence). V shed 0 bases, J shed 4 bases, and the junction held 2 bases outside the gene matches. The CDR3 spells CASSLASGVYNEQFF. The CDR3 DNA is TGTGCCAGCAGCTTAGCTAGCGGGGTTTACAATGAGCAGTTCTTC.

This clonotype was seen at least ten times. The genes are TRBV15 and TRBJ1-4; tentatively, D is TRBD1 (6 bases). The CDR3 length is 17 residues. Germline V gene lookup returns CDR1 LNHNV and CDR2 YYDKDF (reference sequence). V was shortened by 0 bases and J by 2 bases, with 13 bases between the two germline ends. In DNA, the CDR3 is TGTGCCACCAGCAGAGACACCGGGGGGGCGACTAATGAAAAACTGTTTTTT. Protein sequence: CATSRDTGGATNEKLFF.

In the case of this clonotype: Being one base from a much bigger clone, this may be a read error. Because it lacks the conserved phenylalanine or tryptophan at the end, this CDR3 is likely a read error. The rearrangement joins TRBV5-1 to TRBJ2-1; TRBD2 matches 7 bases. The CDR3 length is 16 residues. Trimming at V came to 4 bases and at J to 4 bases, leaving 11 bases not matched to a gene. Germline V gene lookup returns CDR1 SGHRS and CDR2 YFSETQ. In DNA, the CDR3 is TGCGCCAGCAGCCTCCCCCGGGCGGGGGAGTACAATGAGCAGTTCATC. Residues: CASSLPRAGEYNEQFI.

This clonotype was seen ten or more times. The rearrangement joins TRBV5-1 to TRBJ2-3; D is undetermined. Trimming cost V 5 bases and J 4 bases, with 11 bases left between them. Germline CDR1 SGHRS, CDR2 YFSETQ. The CDR3 extends over 13 amino acids. Written as DNA, the CDR3 is TGCGCCAGCAGTAATCCAACGGCAGATACGCAGTATTTT. Translation: CASSNPTADTQYF. Looking up the rest from reference TRBV5-1 and TRBJ2-3 gives the full variable domain: KAGVTQTPRYLIKTRGQQVTLSCSPISGHRSVSWYQQTPGQGLQFLFEYFSETQRNKGNFPGRFSGRQFSNSRSEMNVSTLELGDSALYLCASSNPTADTQYFGPGTRLTVL.

This clonotype appeared a single time. At one end the junction does not follow the germline gene, possibly because of a read error. The chain uses TRBV12-3 or TRBV12-4 and TRBJ2-2; 10 bases map to TRBD1. This CDR3 has 20 residues. The CDR3 is CASSGRLGQGVITNTGELFF. The DNA of the CDR3 is TGTGCCAGCAGTGGCCGGCTCGGACAGGGGGTGATCACGAACACTGGGGAGCTGTTTTTT.

This clonotype was seen ten or more times. The chain employs TRBV5-5 and TRBJ1-1; the D gene is possibly TRBD1 (5 bases). Germline loops: CDR1 SGHKS, CDR2 YYEKEE (reference sequence). The ends were cut back, 4 bases at V and 1 base at J, with 11 bases in the middle. This CDR3 comprises 14 residues. The CDR3 is CASSLGRPNTEAFF. For the CDR3, the DNA is TGTGCCAGCAGCCTGGGACGGCCGAACACTGAAGCTTTCTTT.

This clonotype showed up many times. The rearrangement uses TRBV12-3 or TRBV12-4 and TRBJ1-5, with D unclear. The CDR3 extends over 13 amino acids. V was cut by 1 base and J by 7 bases, with 8 bases left in between. CDR3 DNA: TGTGCCAGCAGTTTAGTTACGGGGCAGCCCCAGCATTTT. This codes for CASSLVTGQPQHF.

This chain links TRBV9 with TRBJ2-7; 9 bases align to TRBD2. The germline V gene has CDR1 SGDLS and CDR2 YYNGEE. There are 14 residues in the CDR3. Trimming removed 4 bases from V and 2 bases from J; junction bases left unmatched: 4. The CDR3, as DNA: TGTGCCAGCAGCTCGTTAGCGGGGGCCTACGAGCAGTACTTC. The encoded protein is CASSSLAGAYEQYF. Based on the CDR3 plus reference TRBV9 and TRBJ2-7, the full variable domain is DSGVTQTPKHLITATGQRVTLRCSPRSGDLSVYWYQQSLDQGLQFLIQYYNGEERAKGNILERFSAQQFPDLHSELNLSSLELGDSALYFCASSSLAGAYEQYFGPGTRLTVT.

This clonotype was picked up many times. V usage is TRBV6-6 and J usage is TRBJ2-7; TRBD1 matches 7 bases. The CDR3 spans 14 residues. The V segment lost 7 bases and the J segment 0 bases; nucleotides outside the gene matches: 6. The germline V gene has CDR1 MNHNY and CDR2 SVGAGI (reference sequence). CDR3 nucleotide sequence: TGTGCCAGCAACCCGGGACAGAACTCCTACGAGCAGTACTTC. Translation gives CASNPGQNSYEQYF.

This clonotype has ten or more counts. CDR3 protein: CSASTVAGGKNEQFF. The CDR3 DNA reads TGCAGTGCTAGTACCGTAGCGGGGGGGAAGAATGAGCAGTTCTTC. This sequence joins TRBV20-1 and TRBJ2-1; 11 nucleotides line up with TRBD2. Germline values: CDR1 DFQATT, CDR2 SNEGSKA (reference sequence). The CDR3 has 15 amino acids. V shed 3 bases, J shed 7 bases, and the junction held 8 bases outside the gene matches.

This clonotype was counted many times. J is TRBJ1-1 and V is TRBV3-1; 7 bases fit TRBD1. The CDR3 runs 16 residues. V was clipped by 1 base and J by 1 base; unmatched bases: 6. Germline-derived CDR1 and CDR2 are LGHDT and YNNKEL (reference sequence). This CDR3 is CASSQAPDRRNTEAFF. The CDR3 nucleotides are TGTGCCAGCAGCCAAGCCCCGGACAGGCGGAACACTGAAGCTTTCTTT.

This clonotype was detected many times. The genes are TRBV7-9 and TRBJ1-6; possible D gene TRBD1, 5 bases. Trimming shortened V by 1 base and J by 4 bases, and 11 bases separated the two germline ends. Germline V gene data show CDR1 as SEHNR and CDR2 as FQNEAQ (reference sequence). The CDR3 contains 16 residues. The CDR3 DNA reads TGTGCCAGCAGCTTAGGGGCGGGGGGGTATAATTCACCCCTCCACTTT. It specifies CASSLGAGGYNSPLHF.

The sample holds many counts of this clonotype. This chain joins TRBV5-1 and TRBJ2-3; the D call may be TRBD1 or TRBD2 (5 bases each). From germline, CDR1 is SGHRS and CDR2 YFSETQ. This CDR3 spans 17 amino acids. Trimming removed 3 bases at V and 0 bases at J, with 17 bases between. CDR3 nucleotide sequence: TGCGCCAGCAGCTCTTCCGGGACCTCTCCTAGCACAGATACGCAGTATTTT. Protein product: CASSSSGTSPSTDTQYF.

This clonotype was seen at least ten times. The V gene is TRBV5-8, the J gene TRBJ2-3, with 7 bases lining up with TRBD1. Germline CDR1 SGHTS, CDR2 YDEGEE. The CDR3 consists of 15 residues. J was trimmed by 2 bases and V by 4 bases; bases with no gene match: 7. CDR3 amino acids: CASSVGQLSTDTQYF. The DNA of the CDR3 is TGTGCCAGCAGCGTGGGACAGCTCTCCACAGATACGCAGTATTTT.

This clonotype was seen at least ten times. The chain is built from TRBV6-4 and TRBJ2-3; 10 nucleotides match TRBD2. This CDR3 is built from 15 residues. V lost 3 bases to trimming and J lost 2 bases; unmatched junction nucleotides: 2. In germline, CDR1 is MRHNA, CDR2 SNTAGT. The CDR3: CASSESGGATDTQYF. DNA for the CDR3: TGTGCCAGCAGTGAAAGCGGGGGGGCCACAGATACGCAGTATTTT.

This clonotype was counted at least ten times. The rearrangement links TRBV20-1 to TRBJ1-4, with 9 bases matching TRBD1. J gave up 7 bases and V 6 bases, and 3 bases lay outside the gene matches. Germline V gene sequence: CDR1 DFQATT, CDR2 SNEGSKA (reference sequence). The CDR3 runs to 12 residues. CDR3 coding DNA: TGCAGTGCATGGGACAGGGTTGAAAAACTGTTTTTT. This translates into CSAWDRVEKLFF.

This clonotype was picked up many times. The chain employs TRBV29-1 and TRBJ2-3; 7 bases map to TRBD1. Germline-derived CDR1 and CDR2 are SQVTM and ANQGSEA. V shed 4 bases and J 0 bases; nucleotides not matched to a gene: 10. The CDR3 is made up of 16 amino acids. CDR3 in DNA: TGCAGCGTTGTGTTCTGGGACAGTTCTAGCACAGATACGCAGTATTTT. It codes for CSVVFWDSSSTDTQYF.